The rows below give T cell receptor beta chains drawn from one sample of a study of cytomegalovirus exposure and HLA in healthy donors. Profiled with immunoSEQ multiplex PCR; TCRdb holds only in-frame clones, not every one. Of about 120,000 clones listed, about 80% are singletons. The specimen was PBMCs. These TCRs come from a woman between 50 and 59 years old in good health and CMV-seronegative. The CDR3 runs from the conserved cysteine through the conserved F or W. A D gene is named only where the DNA matches it firmly. Clone size is shown for a subset of rows, as once, few, many or a class of expanded clone.

.	TRBV27	TRBJ1-1	TRBD1	TGTGCCAGCAGTTTACCTCAGGGGGTGGCTTTCTTT	CASSLPQGVAFF
.	TRBV19	TRBJ1-5	TRBD1	TGTGCCAGTACCACTGGGACAGAACGAAATCAGCCCCAGCATTTT	CASTTGTERNQPQHF
.	TRBV4-3	TRBJ2-7	.	TGCGCCAGCAGCCAAGTTGGGGGAGGCTACGAGCAGTACTTC	CASSQVGGGYEQYF
.	TRBV30	TRBJ1-4	.	TGTGCCTGGAGTCCGGTGACGACAGGCGAGCGTGAAAAACTGTTTTTT	CAWSPVTTGEREKLFF
.	TRBV28	TRBJ2-7	TRBD1	TGTGCCAGCAGTCGAGGGACAGAACCCTACGAGCAGTACTTC	CASSRGTEPYEQYF
.	TRBV2	TRBJ1-2	TRBD1	TGTGCCAGCAGTGCTCCGGGACAGTATGGCTACACCTTC	CASSAPGQYGYTF
few	TRBV28	TRBJ1-2	TRBD1	TGTGCCAGCAGTTTCCCCGGACAGGGGGCGGAACTCTATGGCTACACCTTC	CASSFPGQGAELYGYTF
.	TRBV7-2	TRBJ2-7	TRBD2	TGTGCCAGCAGCTTAGGAGCGGGAGCGCTCTACGAGCAGTACTTC	CASSLGAGALYEQYF
.	TRBV29-1	TRBJ2-1	TRBD2	TGCAGCGGCGGGAGTGTAAATGAGCAGTTCTTC	CSGGSVNEQFF
.	TRBV7-8	TRBJ2-2	TRBD2	TGTGCCAGCAACCTAGGGAGGCTAGCGGGCGGGGAGCTGTTTTTT	CASNLGRLAGGELFF
.	TRBV28	TRBJ1-1	TRBD1	TGTGCCAGCAGTTGGGACAGTAGCACTGAAGCTTTCTTT	CASSWDSSTEAFF
.	TRBV25-1	TRBJ1-1	.	TGTGCCAGCAGTGAATATACACAGGGATCCCACCTCGGCTTT	CASSEYTQGSHLGF
.	TRBV7-2	TRBJ2-3	TRBD2	TGTGCCAGCAGCGCGCAGACTAGCGGGAGGGATACGCAGTATTTT	CASSAQTSGRDTQYF
.	TRBV28	TRBJ2-7	.	TGTGCCAGCAGTTTAGACAGGTTTCCCTACGAGCAGTACTTC	CASSLDRFPYEQYF
.	TRBV2	TRBJ2-7	.	TGTGCCATCCTTCGGGTGGGGCAGTCTCGAGACGAGCAGTACTTC	CAILRVGQSRDEQYF
.	TRBV5-1	TRBJ2-2	.	TGCGCCAGCAGCTCCGGGATAGTGGGCACCGGGGAGCTGTTTTTT	CASSSGIVGTGELFF
few	TRBV27	TRBJ2-5	TRBD2	TGTGCCAGCAGTTTAATCGGGACTAGCGTAACCCAGTACTTC	CASSLIGTSVTQYF
.	TRBV29-1	TRBJ2-1	.	TGCAGCGTTGAGAGTTACCCCCGCTCCTACAATGAGCAGTTCTTC	CSVESYPRSYNEQFF
few	TRBV5-1	TRBJ2-1	.	TGCGCCAGCAGCTTGGCCCCCGGACTGCGGGACAATGAGCAGTTCTTC	CASSLAPGLRDNEQFF
.	TRBV28	TRBJ1-1	.	TGTGCCAGCAGACAGGGAATAGTCACTGAAGCTTTCTTT	CASRQGIVTEAFF
.	TRBV6-5	TRBJ2-7	.	TGTGCCAGCAGTTACGAGGGTTTCGGCGAGCAGTACTTC	CASSYEGFGEQYF
.	TRBV11-2	TRBJ1-3	TRBD1	TGTGCCAGCAGCCCGGTGACAGGGGTGGTAAGCTCTGGAAACACCATATATTTT	CASSPVTGVVSSGNTIYF
.	TRBV5-7	TRBJ2-3	.	TGTGCCAGCAGCTTTCCGGAGGGCACAGATACGCAGTATTTT	CASSFPEGTDTQYF
once	TRBV27	TRBJ2-5	TRBD2	TGTGCCAGCAGACTGGGACTAGCGGAACAAGAGACCCAGTACTTC	CASRLGLAEQETQYF
.	TRBV28	TRBJ2-7	.	TGTGCCAGTACGACGGGGAGCTCCTACGAGCAGTACTTC	CASTTGSSYEQYF
.	TRBV13	TRBJ2-7	.	TGTGCCAGCAGCTTAGGGCAACCCTCGTCGGACGAGCAGTACTTC	CASSLGQPSSDEQYF
.	TRBV7-2	TRBJ2-2	TRBD2	TGTGCCAGCAGCTTATCGACTAGCGGGAGACACACCGGGGAGCTGTTTTTT	CASSLSTSGRHTGELFF
.	TRBV28	TRBJ1-5	TRBD1	TGTGCCAGCAGTTTACCTGGGACAGGGGCTAGCAATCAGCCCCAGCATTTT	CASSLPGTGASNQPQHF
.	TRBV7-8	TRBJ1-4	.	TGTGCCAGCAGCTTAGATCGCGGTGGGGAAAAACTGTTTTTT	CASSLDRGGEKLFF
few	TRBV7-9	TRBJ1-2	.	TGTGCCAGCAGCCGAATACAGGGCCCTGGCTACACCTTC	CASSRIQGPGYTF
once	TRBV6-5	TRBJ1-5	.	TGTGCCAGCAGTTATGCGGGGGCTAGCAATCAGCCCCAGCATTTT	CASSYAGASNQPQHF